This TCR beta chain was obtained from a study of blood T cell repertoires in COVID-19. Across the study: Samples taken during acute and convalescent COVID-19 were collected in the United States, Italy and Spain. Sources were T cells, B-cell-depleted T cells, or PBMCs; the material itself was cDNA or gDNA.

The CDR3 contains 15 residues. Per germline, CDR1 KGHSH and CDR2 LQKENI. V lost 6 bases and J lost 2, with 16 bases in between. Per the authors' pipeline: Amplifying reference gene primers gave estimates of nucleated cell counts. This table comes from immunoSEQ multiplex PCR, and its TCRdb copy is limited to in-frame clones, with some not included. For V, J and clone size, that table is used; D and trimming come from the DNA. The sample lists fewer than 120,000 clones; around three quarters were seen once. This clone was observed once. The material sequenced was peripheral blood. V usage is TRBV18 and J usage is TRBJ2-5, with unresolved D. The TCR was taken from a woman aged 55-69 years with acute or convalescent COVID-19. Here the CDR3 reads CASSRSFTEQETQYF. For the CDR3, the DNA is TGTGCCAGCTCTCGGTCTTTTACTGAACAAGAGACCCAGTACTTC.